The present entry profiles one T cell receptor beta chain with its context. Its antigen remains unidentified. This entry belongs to a study of T cell repertoires in ileal Crohn's disease. Overall study context: Around 40% were active smokers at surgery; median disease duration was 7.9 years. Study-level points and caveats: High-frequency clones were more common in sorted CD8 than CD4 cells. Clonality above 26.8% at surgery always came with endoscopic recurrence.

Generated by immunoSEQ multiplex PCR, the TCRdb table keeps only in-frame clones and is missing some. The data show about 5,600 clones, roughly 88% seen once. Between the trimmed V and J ends, which lost 3 bases and 10 bases, there was a span of 10 bases. CDR3 length equals 13 residues. Germline V CDR1 and CDR2: SNHLY, FYNNEI. Sequences were obtained from ileal tissue. This TCR was recovered from an adult with Crohn's disease. The genes are TRBV2 and TRBJ1-6, with a weak D call TRBD1 (6 bases). In nucleotides, the CDR3 is TGTGCCAGCAGTGATTTCAGGGGATCACCCCTCCACTTT. The encoded protein is CASSDFRGSPLHF.